This T cell receptor beta chain was retrieved from a study of blood T cells in healthy people across ages. For the second PCR, which ran for roughly 7 to 11 cycles, a sample-barcoded 5' primer and a J-beta primer mix were used. Each cDNA molecule, via a template-switch adaptor with 12 random nucleotides, was tagged. TCRdb recomputed calls from the 5' RACE reads with MiXCR, one row per CDR3 protein. The sample consists of over 750,000 distinct CDR3 sequences, more than 20% of them appearing once. The donors, all healthy, were Caucasians living in Russia, aged about 6 to 90. Germline lookup yields CDR1 LGHDT and CDR2 YNNKEL (reference sequence). V was pared by 4 bases and J by 3 bases, with 5 bases of the junction left unmatched. The CDR3 is made up of 15 amino acids. These data are also associated with another study on T cells of mothers and their children. That paper notes: Using the M1S primer, the second PCR added sample barcodes along with 2-4 random nucleotides. Sequencing returned over 10 million TCR beta CDR3 reads per mother and roughly 3.1 million per child.

This TCR came from a boy between 10 and 17 years old in good health. This chain joins TRBV3-1 and TRBJ2-7; 11 nucleotides line up with TRBD2. The sequenced material came from blood. CDR3 loop: CASSLQGLAVYEQYF. The CDR3 bases are TGTGCCAGCAGCCTCCAGGGACTAGCGGTCTACGAGCAGTACTTC.